The TCR beta chain described here comes from a study of T cell repertoires in cytomegalovirus infection. Study information: Recently identified HLA-C-restricted CMV epitopes were among the peptides used. The public TCR beta signatures pointed to both CMV infection and matching HLA type. Points from the study as a whole: What dominated the ex vivo response were HLA-C-restricted CMV-specific TCR beta clonotypes. Pooled public TCR beta family frequency picked out CMV carriers with the relevant HLA.

With regard to this clonotype: The antigen is undetermined. The germline gene is not matched at one end of the junction; a read error may be the cause.

Germline lookup yields CDR1 SGHTA and CDR2 FQGNSA. The CDR3 covers 15 residues. TCRdb redid the calling of the reads with MiXCR, one entry per CDR3 protein. This sample has about 46,000 distinct CDR3 sequences, with around 21% found just once. The sequencing here drew on CD8+ T cells from cultured PBMCs, taken from culture after CMV antigen stimulation. The source of this sequence is a human donor in good health (CMV status not recorded). Some clones in this sample may be carry-over from other donors' samples. J is TRBJ2-1 and V is TRBV7-2, with 10 bases that match TRBD2. The CDR3 DNA is TGTGCCAGCAGCGTAGCGACCACTAGCGGGATTGGGCAGTTCTTC. It specifies CASSVATTSGIGQFF. Complete variable domain (other parts from reference TRBV7-2 and TRBJ2-1): GAGVSQSPSNKVTEKGKDVELRCDPISGHTALYWYRQSLGQGLEFLIYFQGNSAPDKSGLPSDRFSAERTGGSVSTLTIQRTQQEDSAVYLCASSVATTSGIGQFFGPGTRLTVL.